The 2 T cell receptor beta chains reported below all come from one sample, sequenced in a study of response to subunit inactivated influenza vaccine. One entry per CDR3 protein results from TCRdb running MiXCR on the RT-PCR reads. The table lists roughly 630,000 distinct CDR3 sequences, 14% of them singletons, with roughly 7.6% in the top ten. This specimen consisted of PBMCs from blood, obtained 14 days before vaccination. All receptors derive from a man aged 45-60 years who received an inactivated influenza vaccine.

The chain is built from TRBV5-1 and TRBJ2-5; 10 bases are shared with TRBD2. The CDR3 covers 17 residues. The V gene's germline CDR1 is SGHRS and CDR2 YFSETQ. Losses at the gene ends were 0 bases for V and 5 bases for J; bases not matched to a gene: 10. CDR3 protein: CASSLGLAGDMAETQYF. The CDR3 nucleotides read TGCGCCAGCAGCTTGGGGCTAGCGGGGGATATGGCGGAGACCCAGTACTTC.

This clonotype was seen more than once but under ten times. The chain combines TRBV11-2 with TRBJ2-1, with TRBD1 matching over 9 bases. The CDR3 has 17 residues. The V segment lost 3 bases and the J segment 0 bases; nucleotides outside the gene matches: 6. Per the germline V gene, CDR1 is SGHAT and CDR2 is FQNNGV. CDR3 loop: CASSFRGQGSSYNEQFF. CDR3 sequence (DNA): TGTGCCAGCAGCTTCCGCGGACAGGGGAGCTCCTACAATGAGCAGTTCTTC.